This TCR beta chain derives from a study of shared clonotypes between healthy human individuals. V shed 4 bases, J shed 1 base, and the junction held 9 bases outside the gene matches. This CDR3 is built from 17 residues. The germline gives CDR1 KGHSH, CDR2 LQKENI. Here immunoSEQ multiplex PCR was the method, and the copy in TCRdb shows in-frame clones only, minus some. The sample shows about 2.4 million clones, 85% to 95% of them seen only once. Investigators divided CD4+ cells into CD45RA+ naive and CD45RA-negative memory subsets. The rearrangement uses TRBV18 and TRBJ2-3, with TRBD1 matching over 9 bases. The source of this sequence is a young man in good health. The sequenced sample was naive CD4+ T cells sorted from blood. Subset in this sample: CD45RA+ positively selected. The CDR3 nucleotides read TGTGCCAGCTCACTAACCGGGACAGGGATCCGCACAGATACGCAGTATTTT. Its translation: CASSLTGTGIRTDTQYF.